This T cell receptor (beta chain) was obtained from a study of molecular identifiers for immune sequencing clone quantification. Methods described previously, with TCR primers listed, were used for bulk TCR libraries. TCRdb re-derived calls from the PCR reads in MiXCR, one entry per CDR3 protein. The sample consists of nearly 650,000 distinct CDR3 sequences, roughly 25% of them appearing once. CDR3 length equals 15 residues. The ends were cut back, 0 bases at V and 2 bases at J, with 11 bases in the middle. The germline CDR1 and CDR2 sequences are PRHDT and FYEKMQ (reference sequence). Study-level results: Highly expanded clone sizes could end up underestimated if a barcode were shared by identical TCR molecules. Clones of above 20 RNA copies carried over 98% of effector molecules; in naive cells they carried under 1%.

Of note for this clonotype: Its target is not known.

Naive CD8 T cells, phenotype CD8+CD4-CCR7+CD45RA+, were sorted. The clonotype was recovered from a human donor in good health. Some libraries in this study had Jurkat cell RNA spiked in. V is TRBV13 and J is TRBJ2-7, with D possibly matching TRBD1 (6 bases). The sample was naive CD8+ T cells from blood, with Jurkat cell RNA spiked in. Subset defined: FACS-sorted CD8+CD4-CCR7+CD45RA+ naive T cells. The CDR3 bases are TGTGCCAGCAGCTTAGGAGGACAGAGTCCCTACGAGCAGTACTTC. This encodes CASSLGGQSPYEQYF.